This entry concerns a single TCR beta chain. As yet, its antigen is unknown. In the PCR, 60 Vbeta and 13 Jbeta primers were used. Using immunoSEQ multiplex PCR, the repertoire was profiled, and TCRdb retains in-frame clones only, with some absent. There are fewer than 250,000 clones in the sample; around four fifths occur only once, and 9.5% to 13% lies in the top ten. This sample is part of a study of cytomegalovirus exposure and HLA in healthy donors. Study outcomes and limitations: A later analysis reported that several of the most significant clusters appeared to be linked to common viral pathogens, among them Epstein-Barr virus. In an earlier analysis, productive rearrangement rates for most beta V segments clustered near 87% or 30%.

V lost 5 bases to trimming and J lost 3 bases; unmatched junction nucleotides: 17. The germline CDR1 and CDR2 sequences are SGHTA and FQGNSA. CDR3 length: 19 amino acids. This TCR derives from a woman in her fifties or sixties in good health and CMV-seropositive. Material: PBMCs. This chain connects TRBV7-2 to TRBJ2-2, with 8 bases fitting TRBD2. Here the CDR3 reads CASSRRGGGTLGDTGELFF. In DNA form, the CDR3 reads TGTGCCAGCAGCCGACGGGGCGGGGGGACGCTGGGGGACACCGGGGAGCTGTTTTTT. Together with reference TRBV7-2 and TRBJ2-2, the CDR3 gives the full variable domain: GAGVSQSPSNKVTEKGKDVELRCDPISGHTALYWYRQSLGQGLEFLIYFQGNSAPDKSGLPSDRFSAERTGGSVSTLTIQRTQQEDSAVYLCASSRRGGGTLGDTGELFFGEGSRLTVL.